This TCR beta chain came from a study of cytomegalovirus exposure and HLA in healthy donors (dated by TCRdb to the late 2010s). For context, the study as a whole: An earlier analysis of roughly 610 of the donors reported 276 Gb of sequence data and some 110 million unique TCR beta sequences obtained from about 179 million T cells. About 300 gigabases of sequencing data and approximately 93 million unique TCR sequences were included in an early release covering around 600 HLA-typed donors. Of the roughly 390 genotyped donors, over 70% fell in the genetic ancestry cluster associated with self-reported Caucasian donors. The aim of the study was to test whether cataloging public T cell receptors could identify signatures of past pathogen exposure. Using immunosequencing, the study profiled T cell repertoires from 500 to 800 subjects and related those repertoires to cytomegalovirus serostatus. A separate validation cohort of roughly 120 different subjects was used in addition to the approximately 700-subject first cohort. The study combined high-throughput TCR immunosequencing, statistical association of individual TCRs with disease status, and machine learning to predict cytomegalovirus infection status. A later analysis re-examined previously published TCR beta repertoires from over 500 donors and added high-resolution HLA genotyping to investigate patterns of TCR occurrence. Rather than using new phenotypic data, the later analysis identified candidate immune exposures from TCR beta sequences and from how often those sequences occurred across donors. An earlier analysis of 587 of the donors used high-throughput TCR beta sequencing to judge whether each TCR beta V gene segment behaved as functional or pseudogenic. Donor age, sex, ethnicity and CMV serostatus were collected together with the repertoire data. Genome-wide SNP genotypes for about 65% of the roughly 700 donors were used in a later genetic analysis, which treated that subset as a discovery cohort. All discovery cohort repertoires had been generated on a single sequencing platform. Class I and class II HLA loci were covered by the typing at four-digit resolution. The number of typed donors differed by locus: roughly 629-630 for A, B, C, DRB1 and DQB1; about 520 for DQA1; approximately 600 for DPA1; and approximately 450 for DPB1. Roughly five DR-DQ haplotypes were handled as single units for association and clustering, since linkage in the cohort was strong. On average, roughly 240,000 unique TCR beta nucleotide sequences were sequenced per donor among roughly 430 genotyped donors of the cohort, with roughly 20% of those sequences being non-productive.

The CDR3 has 13 amino acids, counting the end cysteine and phenylalanine. Only the CDR3 portion is preserved as DNA: 39 bases, with reading frame beginning at the first base. CDR1 LNHDA and CDR2 SQIVND are derived from the germline V gene (reference sequence). Between the V and J ends, shortened by 4 bases and 4 bases respectively, the junction contains 10 bases. Findings and caveats that apply to the study as a whole: Because HLA typing was missing for some donors at each locus, association tests included only the typed subset. Seventeen rarely observed V segments, including chromosome 9 orphons, were excluded from the earlier analysis of about 500 of the donors because counts were too low. A later analysis reported that several top co-occurrence clusters appeared linked to parvovirus B19, influenza, CMV and Epstein-Barr virus. A later analysis associated around 16,000 TCR beta sequences with specific HLA alleles at a false discovery rate of 0.05. The authors suggested that the approach could potentially be extended to other disease states and immunological phenotypes. While some public TCRs were present in many individuals, most TCR sequences turned up only very rarely across donors. Immune exposure information for the cohort was limited to CMV serostatus. Linkage disequilibrium might explain the correlated functional status among segregating V segments, but an unknown experimental factor could not be excluded. In vitro tests confirmed that a few of the cytomegalovirus-associated TCR beta chains recognize cytomegalovirus antigens. The cohort was sequenced for TCR beta chains only, and without alpha or paired-chain data the features that could be detected were limited. In a later analysis, the rate of TCR association differed among HLA loci, with DRB1 alleles having the most associated TCRs and HLA-C alleles having the fewest. When HLA alleles, especially DR and DQ, strongly co-occurred, attributing TCR associations to individual alleles was difficult. A cluster of highly shared sequence variants was judged likely to be a technical artifact of the sequencing pipeline. Compared with the approximately 600-donor mean, donors in an Asian-associated ancestry cluster had fewer N-insertions in productive TCRs, according to a later genetic analysis. In the study, 150 to 200 TCR beta chains were listed as associated with cytomegalovirus. The classifier was reported to diagnose cytomegalovirus status with high specificity and sensitivity in both the original cohort and the validation cohort. In a later genetic analysis, a missense DCLRE1C variant was associated with V-gene and J-gene trimming of TCR beta chains, and the association was replicated in an independent cohort. Broadly in line with IMGT annotations, most TCR beta V segments showed up in productive rearrangements about 87% or about 30% of the time in an earlier analysis of under 700 of the donors. Because the 87-base-pair reads could not distinguish some IMGT-functional V segments, including TRBV6-2 and TRBV6-3, those segments were excluded. In a later analysis, HLA-associated TCR beta chains were found to be more clonally expanded and to have lower generation probabilities than equally common non-associated chains. A later analysis found that most CMV-associated TCR beta chains appeared HLA-restricted, with HLA associations seemingly driven largely by CMV exposure. A further reported finding was that TCR beta sequences accurately predicted the HLA-A and HLA-B alleles for most subjects in the first cohort. Sequencing depth was assumed to be roughly uniform across donors in the presence/absence analyses, though that assumption may not hold.

As concerns this clone: There is no known antigen for this receptor. No much larger clonotype is one base removed from it; base qualities were not supplied.

The cohort consisted of 600 or so healthy bone marrow donors. Cohort members were all nominally healthy when sampled, although unrecorded immune exposures were likely present. The donor was CMV seronegative and belonged to the group of 380 or so seronegative cohort members. A peripheral blood sample was collected from each donor, and TCR beta sequencing was performed on peripheral blood mononuclear cells. The Qiagen DNeasy Blood Extraction Kit was used to extract genomic DNA from the blood cell samples. Library preparation used the immunoSEQ multiplex PCR assay. For the multiplex PCR, a mixture combining 60 forward primers for TCR Vbeta segments and 13 reverse primers for TCR Jbeta segments was used. A multiplex PCR assay on genomic DNA amplified the CDR3 region of rearranged TCR beta genes. The amplified TCR beta libraries were sequenced on the Illumina HiSeq System as 87-base-pair reads. Per the authors' processing: A later analysis counted about 80 million unique TCR beta chains across the approximately 700 repertoires, and roughly 11 million of these chains were shared by at least two donors. To remove PCR and sequencing errors, raw reads were error-corrected and collapsed into unique sequences using a nearest-neighbor algorithm that merged closely related sequences. V, D and J gene segments were assigned by aligning CDR3 sequences to IMGT reference sequences. For a sequence to be retained, a match of at least six nucleotides to both a V gene segment and a J gene segment was required. A rearrangement was called productive if the CDR3 had no stop codons and remained in frame with V and J, and every other rearrangement was called non-productive. Following IMGT convention, CDR3 was defined as the stretch from the second conserved V-encoded cysteine to the conserved J-encoded phenylalanine. In an earlier analysis of around 640 of the donors, sequences lacking an unambiguous match to a single V gene segment were excluded. An earlier analysis of several hundred of the donors called V segments functional above 56.7% productive rearrangements and segregating when the between-donor standard deviation exceeded 5%. A statistical classification framework was built to diagnose cytomegalovirus status from the catalog of TCR beta chain sequences. A later analysis assigned V and J genes by comparing TCR nucleotide sequences with IMGT/GENE-DB human TR gene sequences. A later analysis assigned CDR3 sequences and most-parsimonious VDJ recombination scenarios with the TCRdist pipeline. A later analysis defined each TCR beta chain by its CDR3 amino acid sequence plus V-gene family, and excluded reads lacking a unique V-gene family. In a later analysis, several hundred highly shared, low-generation-probability nucleotide sequences were removed to address suspected cross-contamination and a sequencing artifact. For each public chain, a later analysis derived a clonal expansion index from normalized ranks of inferred template counts within each repertoire. In a later analysis, generation probabilities were computed with a VDJ recombination model fitted to out-of-frame rearrangements, and the resulting probabilities were checked against IGoR. In a later analysis, hypergeometric tests were used to score TCR-TCR, TCR-HLA and TCR-CMV co-occurrence, with a repertoire-size bias correction applied to TCR pairs. A later analysis estimated false discovery rates by permuting HLA or CMV assignments 20 times. In a later analysis, co-occurring TCRs were grouped with DBSCAN, and TCRdist sequence similarity was added when clustering was performed within HLA-allele-positive subsets. Repertoires with fewer than 30,000 or more than 120,000 public chains, plus five repertoires with anomalous nucleotide sharing, were excluded from co-occurrence clustering. TCRdb provides this immuneACCESS table in a form limited to in-frame rearrangements. Some clones are lacking; in checked studies, under half of them reflect an unresolved V gene, and why the rest are absent is not known. V and J calls and clone size are as listed in that table; D and trimming were resolved from the DNA. Across this sample there are about 170,000 clones, with 84% seen only once. 0.35% to 0.45% of the sample is in the top ten clones.

The TCR was taken from a boy aged 2 to 10 in good health and CMV-seronegative. This receptor chain uses TRBV19 and TRBJ1-1; a tentative D call is TRBD1 (5 bases match). Sequences were obtained from PBMCs. CDR3 reads: CASSNGGFTEAFF. In nucleotides, the sequence is TGTGCCAGTAGTAACGGGGGGTTCACTGAAGCTTTCTTT.